The subject of this entry is one TCR beta chain. Trimming took off 4 bases at V and 1 base at J, with 12 bases between the two ends. Germline CDR1 SGHRS, CDR2 YFSETQ. The CDR3 extends over 14 amino acids. In the PCR, 60 Vbeta and 13 Jbeta primers were used. Assay: immunoSEQ multiplex PCR; the TCRdb copy retains only in-frame clones and omits some. The sample carries tens of thousands of clones, 69% recorded once. The data originate from a study of cytomegalovirus exposure and HLA in healthy donors. The sample consisted of PBMCs. This sequence originates from a man aged 50 to 59 in good health and CMV-seronegative. V and J are TRBV5-1 and TRBJ2-7, with unresolved D. Written as DNA, the CDR3 is TGCGCCAGCAGCCTTGACACCTGGTCCTACGAGCAGTACGTC. Translated, it gives CASSLDTWSYEQYV.